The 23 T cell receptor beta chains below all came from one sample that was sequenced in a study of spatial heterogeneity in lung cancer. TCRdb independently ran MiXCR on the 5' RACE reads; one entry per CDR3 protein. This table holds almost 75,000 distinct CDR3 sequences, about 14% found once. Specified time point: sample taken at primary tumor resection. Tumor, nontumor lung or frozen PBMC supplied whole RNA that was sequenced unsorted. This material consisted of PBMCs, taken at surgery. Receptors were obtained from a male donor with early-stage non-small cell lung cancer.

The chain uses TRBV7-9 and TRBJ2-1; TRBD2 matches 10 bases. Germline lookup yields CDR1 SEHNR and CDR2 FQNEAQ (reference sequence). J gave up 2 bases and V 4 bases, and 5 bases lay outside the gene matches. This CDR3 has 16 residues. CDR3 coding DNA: TGTGCCAGCAGCTCCTCTAGCGGGGGACCCTACAATGAGCAGTTCTTC. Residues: CASSSSSGGPYNEQFF.

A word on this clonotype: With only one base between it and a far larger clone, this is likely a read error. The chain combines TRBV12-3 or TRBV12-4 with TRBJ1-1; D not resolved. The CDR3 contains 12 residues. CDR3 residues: CASSFLNAEAFF. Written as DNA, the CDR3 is TGTGCCAGCAGTTTTTTGAACGCTGAAGCTTTCTTT.

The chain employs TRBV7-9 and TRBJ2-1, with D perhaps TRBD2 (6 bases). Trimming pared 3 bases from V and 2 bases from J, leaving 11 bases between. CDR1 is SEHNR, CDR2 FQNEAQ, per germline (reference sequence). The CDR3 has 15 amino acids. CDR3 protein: CASSFDGGAYNEQFF. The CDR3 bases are TGTGCCAGCAGCTTCGACGGAGGGGCCTACAATGAGCAGTTCTTC.

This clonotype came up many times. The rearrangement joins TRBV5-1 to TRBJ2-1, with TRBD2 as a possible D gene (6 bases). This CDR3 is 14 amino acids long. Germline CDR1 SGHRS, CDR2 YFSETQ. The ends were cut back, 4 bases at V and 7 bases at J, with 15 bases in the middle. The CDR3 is CASSPGGLTNEQFF. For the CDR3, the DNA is TGCGCCAGCAGCCCCGGGGGACTTACGAATGAGCAGTTCTTC.

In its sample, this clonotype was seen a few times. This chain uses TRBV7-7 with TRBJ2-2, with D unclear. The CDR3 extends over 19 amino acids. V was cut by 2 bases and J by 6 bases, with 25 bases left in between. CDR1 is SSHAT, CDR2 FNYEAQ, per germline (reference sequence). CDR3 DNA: TGTGCCAGCAGCTTACAGGTCGTCGAGCCTCACAGAATGGCCGGGGAGCTGTTTTTT. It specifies CASSLQVVEPHRMAGELFF.

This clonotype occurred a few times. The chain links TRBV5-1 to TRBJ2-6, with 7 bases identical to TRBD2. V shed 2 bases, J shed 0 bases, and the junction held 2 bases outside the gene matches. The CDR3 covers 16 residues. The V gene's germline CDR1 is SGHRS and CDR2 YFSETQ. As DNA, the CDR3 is TGCGCCAGCAGCTTCGGCGGGAGCTCTGGGGCCAACGTCCTGACTTTC. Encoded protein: CASSFGGSSGANVLTF.

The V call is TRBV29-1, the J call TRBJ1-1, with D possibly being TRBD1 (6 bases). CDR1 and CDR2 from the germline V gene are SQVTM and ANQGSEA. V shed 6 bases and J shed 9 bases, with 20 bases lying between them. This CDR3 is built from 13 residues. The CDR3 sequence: CSVAGTPSDKAFF. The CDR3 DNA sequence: TGCAGCGTAGCCGGGACACCCTCGGACAAAGCTTTCTTT.

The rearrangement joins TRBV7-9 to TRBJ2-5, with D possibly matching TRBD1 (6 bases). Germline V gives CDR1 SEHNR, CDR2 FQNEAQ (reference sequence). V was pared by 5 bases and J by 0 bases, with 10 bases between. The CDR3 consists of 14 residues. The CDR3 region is CASSRTVDQETQYF. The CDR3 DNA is TGTGCCAGCAGCAGGACAGTAGACCAAGAGACCCAGTACTTC.

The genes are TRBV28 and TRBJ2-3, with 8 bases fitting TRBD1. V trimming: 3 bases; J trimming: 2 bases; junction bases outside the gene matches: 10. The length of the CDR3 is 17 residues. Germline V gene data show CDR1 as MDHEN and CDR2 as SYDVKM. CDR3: CASSLRPGTGSTDTQYF. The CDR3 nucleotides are TGTGCCAGCAGTTTGCGACCCGGGACAGGATCCACAGATACGCAGTATTTT.

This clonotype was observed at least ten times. CDR3 in DNA: TGTGCCAGCAGTCGGGACTCTTCGAGGGAGCAGTTCTTC. It specifies CASSRDSSREQFF. This chain connects TRBV27 to TRBJ2-1; possible D gene TRBD2, 6 bases. The CDR3 has 13 residues. Germline assignment: CDR1 MNHEY and CDR2 SMNVEV (reference sequence). The germline V and J ends were trimmed by 5 bases and 10 bases, with 15 bases remaining between them.

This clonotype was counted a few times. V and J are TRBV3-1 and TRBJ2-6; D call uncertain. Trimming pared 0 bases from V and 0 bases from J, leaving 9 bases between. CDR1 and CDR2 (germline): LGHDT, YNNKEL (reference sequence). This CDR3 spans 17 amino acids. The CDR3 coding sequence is TGTGCCAGCAGCCAAGATCCACGGAGCTCTGGGGCCAACGTCCTGACTTTC. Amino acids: CASSQDPRSSGANVLTF.

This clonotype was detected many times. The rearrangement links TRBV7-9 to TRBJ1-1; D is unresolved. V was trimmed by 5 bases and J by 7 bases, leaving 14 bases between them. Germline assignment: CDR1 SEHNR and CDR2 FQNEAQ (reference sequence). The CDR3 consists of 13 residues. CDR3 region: CASSVEAGSEAFF. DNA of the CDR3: TGTGCCAGCAGCGTCGAGGCCGGGAGTGAAGCTTTCTTT. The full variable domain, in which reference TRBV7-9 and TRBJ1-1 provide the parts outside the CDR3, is DTGVSQNPRHKITKRGQNVTFRCDPISEHNRLYWYRQTLGQGPEFLTYFQNEAQLEKSRLLSDRFSAERPKGSFSTLEIQRTEQGDSAMYLCASSVEAGSEAFFGQGTRLTVV.

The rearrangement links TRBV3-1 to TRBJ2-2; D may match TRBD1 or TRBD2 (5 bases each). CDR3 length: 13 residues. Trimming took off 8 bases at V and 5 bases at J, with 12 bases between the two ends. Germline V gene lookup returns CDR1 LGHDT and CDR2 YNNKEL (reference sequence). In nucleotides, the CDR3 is TGTGCCAGCGACCGGGGCAGAACCGGGGAGCTGTTTTTT. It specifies CASDRGRTGELFF.

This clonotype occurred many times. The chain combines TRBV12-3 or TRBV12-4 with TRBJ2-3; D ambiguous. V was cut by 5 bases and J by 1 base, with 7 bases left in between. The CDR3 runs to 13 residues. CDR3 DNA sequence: TGTGCCAGCAGTCCCCCAGGCACAGATACGCAGTATTTT. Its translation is CASSPPGTDTQYF.

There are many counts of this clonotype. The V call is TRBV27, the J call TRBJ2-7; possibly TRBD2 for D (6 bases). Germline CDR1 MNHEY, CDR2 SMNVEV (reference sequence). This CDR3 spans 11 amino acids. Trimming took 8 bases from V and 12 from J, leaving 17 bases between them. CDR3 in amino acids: CASGSGSRLYF. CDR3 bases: TGTGCCAGCGGGTCCGGGAGCCGCCTGTACTTC.

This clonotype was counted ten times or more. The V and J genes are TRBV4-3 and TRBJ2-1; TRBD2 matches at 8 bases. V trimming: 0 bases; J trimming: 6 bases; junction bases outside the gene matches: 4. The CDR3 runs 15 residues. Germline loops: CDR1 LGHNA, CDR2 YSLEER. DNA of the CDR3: TGCGCCAGCAGCCAAGAGTTGGGACTAGGCAATGAGCAGTTCTTC. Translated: CASSQELGLGNEQFF.

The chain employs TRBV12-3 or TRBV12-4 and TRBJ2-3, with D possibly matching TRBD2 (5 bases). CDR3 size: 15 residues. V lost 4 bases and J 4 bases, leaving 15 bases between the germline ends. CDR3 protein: CASSSLATGSDTQYF. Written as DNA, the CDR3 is TGTGCCAGCAGTTCTCTTGCGACGGGGTCAGATACGCAGTATTTT.

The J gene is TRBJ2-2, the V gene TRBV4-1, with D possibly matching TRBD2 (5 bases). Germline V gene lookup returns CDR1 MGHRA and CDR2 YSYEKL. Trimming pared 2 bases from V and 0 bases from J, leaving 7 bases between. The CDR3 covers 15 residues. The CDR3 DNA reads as TGCGCCAGCAGCCAACTAGCCGCGAACACCGGGGAGCTGTTTTTT. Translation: CASSQLAANTGELFF.

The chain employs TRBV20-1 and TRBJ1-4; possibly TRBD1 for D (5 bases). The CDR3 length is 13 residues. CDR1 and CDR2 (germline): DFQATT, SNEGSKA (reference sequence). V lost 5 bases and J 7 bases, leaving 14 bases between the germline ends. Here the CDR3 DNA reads TGCAGTGCTGCAGGGAGGGCGGTTGAAAAACTGTTTTTT. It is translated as CSAAGRAVEKLFF.

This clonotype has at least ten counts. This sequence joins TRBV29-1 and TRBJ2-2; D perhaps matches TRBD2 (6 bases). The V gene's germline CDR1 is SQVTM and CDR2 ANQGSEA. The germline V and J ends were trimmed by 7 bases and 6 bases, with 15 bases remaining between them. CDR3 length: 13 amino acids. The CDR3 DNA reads TGCAGCGCGATACGGGAGCGCCCCGGGGAGCTGTTTTTT. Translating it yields CSAIRERPGELFF.

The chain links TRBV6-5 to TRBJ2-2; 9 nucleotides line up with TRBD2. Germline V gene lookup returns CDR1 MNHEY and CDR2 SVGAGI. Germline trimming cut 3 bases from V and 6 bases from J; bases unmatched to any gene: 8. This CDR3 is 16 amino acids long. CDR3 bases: TGTGCCAGCAGTTATTCGGTAGCGGGAGCGCCCGGGGAGCTGTTTTTT. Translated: CASSYSVAGAPGELFF.

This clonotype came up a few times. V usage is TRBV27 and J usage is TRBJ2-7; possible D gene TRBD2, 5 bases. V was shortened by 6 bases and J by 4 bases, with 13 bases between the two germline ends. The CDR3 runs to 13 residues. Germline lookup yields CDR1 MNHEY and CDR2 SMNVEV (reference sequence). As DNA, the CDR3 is TGTGCCAGCAGCCCAACTAGTACGTACGAGCAGTACTTC. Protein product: CASSPTSTYEQYF.

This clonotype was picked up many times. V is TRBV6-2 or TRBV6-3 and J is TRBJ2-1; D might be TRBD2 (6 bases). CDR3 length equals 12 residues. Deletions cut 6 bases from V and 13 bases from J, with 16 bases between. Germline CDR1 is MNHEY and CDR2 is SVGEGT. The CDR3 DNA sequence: TGTGCCAGCAGCGATAGCGGTTCGGTTCAGTTCTTC. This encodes CASSDSGSVQFF.